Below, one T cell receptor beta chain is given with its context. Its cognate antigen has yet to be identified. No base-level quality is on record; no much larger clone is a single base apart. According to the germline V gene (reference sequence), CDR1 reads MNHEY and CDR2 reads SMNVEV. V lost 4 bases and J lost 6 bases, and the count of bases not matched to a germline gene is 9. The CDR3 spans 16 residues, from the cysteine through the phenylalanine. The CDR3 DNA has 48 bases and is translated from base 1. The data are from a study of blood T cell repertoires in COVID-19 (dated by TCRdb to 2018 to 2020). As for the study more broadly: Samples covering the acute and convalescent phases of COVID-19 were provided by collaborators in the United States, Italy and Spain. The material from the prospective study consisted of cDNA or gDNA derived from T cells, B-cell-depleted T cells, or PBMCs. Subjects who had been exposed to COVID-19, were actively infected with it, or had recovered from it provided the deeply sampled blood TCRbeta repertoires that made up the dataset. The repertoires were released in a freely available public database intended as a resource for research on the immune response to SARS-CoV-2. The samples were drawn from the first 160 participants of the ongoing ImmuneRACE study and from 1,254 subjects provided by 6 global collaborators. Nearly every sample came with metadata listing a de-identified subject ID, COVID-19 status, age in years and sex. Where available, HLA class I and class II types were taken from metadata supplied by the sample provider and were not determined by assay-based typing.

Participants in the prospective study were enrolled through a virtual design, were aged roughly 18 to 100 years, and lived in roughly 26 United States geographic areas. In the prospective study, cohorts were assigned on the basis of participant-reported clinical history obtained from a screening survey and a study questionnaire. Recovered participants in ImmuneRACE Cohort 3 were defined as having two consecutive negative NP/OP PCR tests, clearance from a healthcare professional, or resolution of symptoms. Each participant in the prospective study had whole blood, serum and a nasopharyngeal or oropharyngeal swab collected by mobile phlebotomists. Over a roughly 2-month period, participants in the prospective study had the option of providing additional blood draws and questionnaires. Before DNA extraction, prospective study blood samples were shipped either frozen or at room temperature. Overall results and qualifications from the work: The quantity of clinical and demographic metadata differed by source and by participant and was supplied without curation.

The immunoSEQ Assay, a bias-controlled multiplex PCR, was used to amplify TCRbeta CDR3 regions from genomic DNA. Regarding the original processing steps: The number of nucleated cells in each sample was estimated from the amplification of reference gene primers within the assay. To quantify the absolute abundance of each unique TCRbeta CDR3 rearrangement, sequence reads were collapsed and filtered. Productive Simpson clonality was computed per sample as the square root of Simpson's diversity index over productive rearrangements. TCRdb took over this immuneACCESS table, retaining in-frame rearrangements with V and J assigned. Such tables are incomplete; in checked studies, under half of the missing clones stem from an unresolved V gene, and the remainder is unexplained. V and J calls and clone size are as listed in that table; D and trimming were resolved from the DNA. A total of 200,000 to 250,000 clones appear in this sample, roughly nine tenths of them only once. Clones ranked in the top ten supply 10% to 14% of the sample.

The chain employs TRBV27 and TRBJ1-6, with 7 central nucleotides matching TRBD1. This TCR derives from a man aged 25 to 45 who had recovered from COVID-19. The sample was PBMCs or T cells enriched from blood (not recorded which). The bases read TGTGCCAGCAGTTCTCCCGGGACAGATATTAATTCACCCCTCCACTTT. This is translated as CASSSPGTDINSPLHF.